This entry lists 29 T cell receptor beta chains sequenced from one sample in a study of T cell changes during pregnancy in multiple sclerosis. Sequencing was performed with immunoSEQ multiplex PCR; in TCRdb, only in-frame clones are kept and a portion is missing. The table has some 17,000 clones, roughly 80% seen once; the top ten hold roughly a sixth. Sample: CD8+ T cells from peripheral blood mononuclear cells, taken in the third trimester of pregnancy. The receptors come from a female donor in good health, enrolled as a control in a pregnancy study.

This sequence joins TRBV6-1 and TRBJ1-6, with a tentative D call TRBD1 (6 bases). The CDR3 is 15 amino acids. CDR1 MNHNS and CDR2 SASEGT come from the germline V gene. V shed 3 bases and J shed 6 bases, with 12 bases lying between them. The DNA for the CDR3 is TGTGCCAGCAGTGACTGGACAGATGCTAATTCACCCCTCCACTTT. Protein: CASSDWTDANSPLHF.

The chain couples TRBV11-2 to TRBJ2-7, with TRBD2 as a possible D gene (5 bases). CDR1 and CDR2 (germline): SGHAT, FQNNGV. This CDR3 is 14 amino acids long. Trimming shortened V by 4 bases and J by 3 bases, and 13 bases separated the two germline ends. The CDR3, as DNA: TGTGCCAGCAGCTATGGCGAGGGTAACTACGAGCAGTACTTC. This codes for CASSYGEGNYEQYF.

J is TRBJ2-7 and V is TRBV7-9; possible D gene TRBD2, 5 bases. Looked up from germline, CDR1 is SEHNR and CDR2 is FQNEAQ (reference sequence). Trimming pared 5 bases from V and 0 bases from J, leaving 11 bases between. This CDR3 contains 14 residues. CDR3 bases: TGTGCCAGCAGCCCCCCGGGGTCCTCCTACGAGCAGTACTTC. Protein product: CASSPPGSSYEQYF.

The chain links TRBV2 to TRBJ1-5; D ambiguous. Germline CDR1 SNHLY, CDR2 FYNNEI. V was shortened by 2 bases and J by 15 bases, with 14 bases between the two germline ends. The CDR3 runs 12 residues. The CDR3 nucleotides are TGTGCCAGCAGTGAACGGAGGGCCAGTTGGCATTTT. The encoded protein is CASSERRASWHF.

This clone is a singleton in its sample. This chain links TRBV6-6 with TRBJ2-1; 9 bases are shared with TRBD2. This CDR3 contains 15 residues. V was clipped by 6 bases and J by 9 bases; unmatched bases: 12. Germline CDR1 and CDR2: MNHNY and SVGAGI (reference sequence). The CDR3 DNA follows: TGTGCCAGCAGCCGGAGCTCGGGAGCGGGGGGTGAGCAGTTCTTC. Protein: CASSRSSGAGGEQFF.

The rearrangement joins TRBV19 to TRBJ2-3; 8 nucleotides agree with TRBD2. Germline V CDR1 and CDR2: LNHDA, SQIVND (reference sequence). The CDR3 consists of 15 residues. The trim removed 6 bases at V and 5 bases at J, leaving 10 bases unmatched. DNA for the CDR3: TGTGCCAGTAGGCGACGGGGACTAGTGCAAGATACGCAGTATTTT. Translation gives CASRRRGLVQDTQYF.

V gene TRBV5-4 combines with J gene TRBJ2-7, with 8 bases matching TRBD1. V was clipped by 1 base and J by 3 bases; unmatched bases: 3. This CDR3 spans 14 amino acids. Germline V CDR1 and CDR2: SGHNT, YYREEE (reference sequence). The CDR3 region has the DNA TGTGCCAGCAGCTTGTCGGACAGGGTCTACGAGCAGTACTTC. Protein sequence: CASSLSDRVYEQYF.

This clone ranks as medium-sized. The V call is TRBV6-5, the J call TRBJ2-1, with D unclear. Trimming left V 2 bases short and J 4 bases short, with 6 bases between. Germline lookup yields CDR1 MNHEY and CDR2 SVGAGI. This CDR3 contains 13 residues. The CDR3 loop is CASSYGLYNEQFF. The CDR3 bases are TGTGCCAGCAGTTACGGCCTTTACAATGAGCAGTTCTTC.

The chain links TRBV29-1 to TRBJ2-1; 12 nucleotides match TRBD2. Germline V lookup: CDR1 SQVTM, CDR2 ANQGSEA. V trimming: 3 bases; J trimming: 0 bases; junction bases outside the gene matches: 6. The length of the CDR3 is 17 residues. The DNA for the CDR3 is TGCAGCGTTGACGGGACTAGCGGGTCCCGCTCCTACAATGAGCAGTTCTTC. Its protein is CSVDGTSGSRSYNEQFF.

This clone has a handful of counts. The genes are TRBV7-9 and TRBJ1-1; no definite D call. CDR3 length: 14 residues. Trimming pared 7 bases from V and 4 bases from J, leaving 16 bases between. Germline values: CDR1 SEHNR, CDR2 FQNEAQ (reference sequence). The CDR3: CASTREGGFTEAFF. The CDR3 region has the DNA TGTGCCAGCACCCGGGAGGGTGGGTTCACTGAAGCTTTCTTT.

CDR3 sequence reads: CASSPLAGALYEQYF. CDR3 coding DNA: TGTGCCAGCAGTCCCTTAGCGGGAGCCCTCTACGAGCAGTACTTC. The chain uses TRBV2 and TRBJ2-7; 9 bases agree with TRBD2. This CDR3 contains 15 residues. The trim removed 5 bases at V and 3 bases at J, leaving 8 bases unmatched. CDR1 is SNHLY and CDR2 is FYNNEI in the germline V gene. The whole variable domain, remainder taken from reference TRBV2 and TRBJ2-7, is EPEVTQTPSHQVTQMGQEVILRCVPISNHLYFYWYRQILGQKVEFLVSFYNNEISEKSEIFDDQFSVERPDGSNFTLKIRSTKLEDSAMYFCASSPLAGALYEQYFGPGTRLTVT.

The rearrangement joins TRBV2 to TRBJ2-7; possibly TRBD2 for D (5 bases). Germline V lookup: CDR1 SNHLY, CDR2 FYNNEI. V lost 0 bases and J lost 0, with 9 bases in between. The CDR3 is made up of 15 amino acids. CDR3 sequence reads: CASSEAERDSYEQYF. The CDR3 bases are TGTGCCAGCAGTGAAGCGGAACGGGACTCCTACGAGCAGTACTTC.

The chain carries TRBV5-1 and TRBJ1-1; 9 nucleotides line up with TRBD1. Germline-derived CDR1 and CDR2 are SGHRS and YFSETQ. Germline trimming cut 0 bases from V and 6 bases from J; bases unmatched to any gene: 3. The CDR3 runs 14 residues. CDR3 sequence reads: CASSLDRGHSEAFF. DNA of the CDR3: TGCGCCAGCAGCTTGGACAGGGGGCACTCTGAAGCTTTCTTT.

In nucleotides, the CDR3 is TGTGCCAGCAGGCGGACAGGGGAGGGCTACACCTTC. It is translated as CASRRTGEGYTF. The J gene is TRBJ1-2, the V gene TRBV27; 9 bases match TRBD1. The CDR3 covers 12 residues. CDR1 is MNHEY, CDR2 SMNVEV, per germline (reference sequence). J gave up 8 bases and V 6 bases, and 4 bases lay outside the gene matches.

V is TRBV13 and J is TRBJ2-7, with TRBD1 matching 8 bases. V shed 4 bases and J 5 bases; nucleotides not matched to a gene: 4. Germline-derived CDR1 and CDR2 are PRHDT and FYEKMQ (reference sequence). This CDR3 comprises 13 residues. CDR3 amino acids: CASSSRGPHEQYF. For the CDR3, the DNA is TGTGCCAGCAGCTCCAGGGGGCCCCACGAGCAGTACTTC.

This clone counts as medium-sized. The chain employs TRBV6-1 and TRBJ2-1; the match to TRBD2 covers 10 bases. This CDR3 contains 15 residues. CDR1 MNHNS and CDR2 SASEGT come from the germline V gene. The ends lost 5 bases at V and 6 bases at J; junction bases unmatched: 7. CDR3 residues: CASSTRTSGLNEQFF. The DNA of the CDR3 is TGTGCCAGCAGTACTAGGACTAGCGGACTCAATGAGCAGTTCTTC.

This clone is termed large. The CDR3 coding sequence is TGTGCCAGCAGCGTATCCCCGAGCGGGGGCACTATATACACAGATACGCAGTATTTT. This codes for CASSVSPSGGTIYTDTQYF. This chain links TRBV9 with TRBJ2-3, with 8 bases that match TRBD2. Germline loops: CDR1 SGDLS, CDR2 YYNGEE. The CDR3 is made up of 19 amino acids. Unmatched junction bases numbered 15, after V lost 1 base and J lost 2 bases. Full variable domain (missing parts from reference TRBV9 and TRBJ2-3): DSGVTQTPKHLITATGQRVTLRCSPRSGDLSVYWYQQSLDQGLQFLIQYYNGEERAKGNILERFSAQQFPDLHSELNLSSLELGDSALYFCASSVSPSGGTIYTDTQYFGPGTRLTVL.

V gene TRBV5-6 combines with J gene TRBJ2-4; 7 bases are a match to TRBD1. The V gene's germline CDR1 is SGHDT and CDR2 YYEEEE. V dropped 4 bases and J dropped 0; count of bases not matched to a gene: 10. The CDR3 contains 17 residues. CDR3 nucleotides: TGTGCCAGCAGCCCACCAACAGGGGAGCTAGCCAAAAACATTCAGTACTTC. The encoded protein is CASSPPTGELAKNIQYF. The complete variable domain, with remaining parts taken from reference TRBV5-6 and TRBJ2-4, reads DAGVTQSPTHLIKTRGQQVTLRCSPKSGHDTVSWYQQALGQGPQFIFQYYEEEERQRGNFPDRFSGHQFPNYSSELNVNALLLGDSALYLCASSPPTGELAKNIQYFGAGTRLSVL.

The J gene is TRBJ2-7, the V gene TRBV18; possibly TRBD2 for D (5 bases). CDR3 length: 18 amino acids. CDR1 is KGHSH and CDR2 is LQKENI in the germline V gene. V gave up 6 bases and J gave up 0 bases, with 24 bases separating them. The CDR3 loop reads CASSVKRTPTEGSYEQYF. CDR3 coding DNA: TGTGCCAGCTCCGTAAAGCGGACTCCAACTGAGGGCTCCTACGAGCAGTACTTC.

The chain carries TRBV21-1 and TRBJ2-3; TRBD1 reflects the table's D call only, with no check against the DNA. TRBV21-1 is noted as a pseudogene. The CDR3 consists of 19 residues. This CDR3 is CASSLPGTGTLRGPDTQYF. CDR3 in DNA: TGTGCCAGCAGCCTCCCCGGGACAGGGACACTCCGGGGGCCAGATACGCAGTATTTT.

The rearrangement joins TRBV5-8 to TRBJ2-7; 8 nucleotides agree with TRBD1. This CDR3 has 13 residues. Germline CDR1 SGHTS, CDR2 YDEGEE. The V and J ends lost 1 base and 4 bases, in that order; junction bases with no gene match: 1. CDR3 nucleotide sequence: TGTGCCAGCAGCTTGCAGGGGGCATACGAGCAGTACTTC. It encodes CASSLQGAYEQYF.

This chain joins TRBV5-4 and TRBJ2-7, with no clear D. The germline V gene encodes CDR1 SGHNT and CDR2 YYREEE (reference sequence). V was trimmed by 0 bases and J by 3 bases, leaving 22 bases between them. This CDR3 contains 18 residues. This CDR3 reads CASSLAVRRSDPRYEQYF. The CDR3 DNA follows: TGTGCCAGCAGCTTGGCCGTACGCAGGTCCGACCCCCGCTACGAGCAGTACTTC.

The chain carries TRBV5-4 and TRBJ1-1, with 7 bases matching TRBD1. The CDR3 runs 13 residues. The germline gives CDR1 SGHNT, CDR2 YYREEE (reference sequence). The junction had 4 bases not matched to a gene; V was cut back by 4 bases and J by 4 bases. The CDR3 loop reads CASSIGTATEAFF. The CDR3 DNA follows: TGTGCCAGCAGCATTGGGACAGCCACTGAAGCTTTCTTT.

The chain couples TRBV30 to TRBJ1-2; tentative D call: TRBD1 (5 bases). CDR1 and CDR2 (germline): GTSNPN, SVGIG (reference sequence). The CDR3 contains 15 residues. The V end was cut by 0 bases, the J end by 7 bases, with 18 bases between. As DNA, the CDR3 is TGTGCCTGGAGTGTCGTCATGCGAGGGAGGGGTGGCTACACCTTC. It specifies CAWSVVMRGRGGYTF.

The V and J genes are TRBV6-1 and TRBJ2-7; TRBD2 matches at 11 bases. The CDR3 runs to 15 residues. The junction had 4 bases not matched to a gene; V was cut back by 1 base and J by 5 bases. Germline CDR1 and CDR2: MNHNS and SASEGT. This CDR3 reads CASSEELAGANEQYF. As DNA, the CDR3 is TGTGCCAGCAGTGAAGAACTAGCGGGAGCAAACGAGCAGTACTTC.

V gene TRBV11-3 combines with J gene TRBJ1-6; the D gene is possibly TRBD1 (6 bases). The V and J ends lost 4 bases and 8 bases respectively, with 9 bases between them. This CDR3 contains 13 residues. Germline V gene sequence: CDR1 SGHNT, CDR2 YENEEA. The CDR3 here is CASSSGGDSPLHF. CDR3 nucleotide sequence: TGTGCCAGCAGCTCTGGGGGCGATTCACCCCTCCACTTT.

The rearrangement joins TRBV19 to TRBJ2-7, with TRBD2 matching over 7 bases. The V gene's germline CDR1 is LNHDA and CDR2 SQIVND (reference sequence). The V gene end was trimmed by 5 bases and the J gene end by 1 base; junction bases not matched to a gene: 2. This CDR3 comprises 13 residues. In nucleotides, the CDR3 is TGTGCCAGTAGTGGACTAGAGTCCTACGAGCAGTACTTC. Translating gives CASSGLESYEQYF.

The chain links TRBV7-6 to TRBJ2-2, with 11 positions matching TRBD2. Unmatched junction bases numbered 18, after V lost 5 bases and J lost 7 bases. The CDR3 is 19 residues long. Germline lookup yields CDR1 SGHVS and CDR2 FNYEAQ. For the CDR3, the DNA is TGTGCCAGCAGCCCCGTACTAAATAGCGGGAGGGCCCAGGACGGGGAGCTGTTTTTT. It encodes CASSPVLNSGRAQDGELFF.

V and J are TRBV7-9 and TRBJ2-7; D may be TRBD2 (6 bases). V was cut by 6 bases and J by 0 bases, with 18 bases left in between. The CDR3 length is 16 residues. Germline V CDR1 and CDR2: SEHNR, FQNEAQ (reference sequence). The CDR3 reads CASSTARRGNSYEQYF. DNA of the CDR3: TGTGCCAGCAGTACAGCCAGACGGGGGAACTCCTACGAGCAGTACTTC.